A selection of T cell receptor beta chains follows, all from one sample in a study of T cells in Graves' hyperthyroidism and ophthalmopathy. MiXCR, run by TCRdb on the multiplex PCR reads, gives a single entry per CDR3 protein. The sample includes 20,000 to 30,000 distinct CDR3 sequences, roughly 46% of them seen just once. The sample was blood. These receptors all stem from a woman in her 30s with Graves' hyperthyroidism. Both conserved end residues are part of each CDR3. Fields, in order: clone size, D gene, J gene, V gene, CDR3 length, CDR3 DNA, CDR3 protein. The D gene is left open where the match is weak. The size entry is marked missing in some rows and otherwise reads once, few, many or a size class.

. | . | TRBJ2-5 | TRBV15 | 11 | TGTGCCACTTCTGTAGGAGAGACCCAGTACTTC | CATSVGETQYF
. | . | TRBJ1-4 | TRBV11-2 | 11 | TGTGCCAGCAGCTTAGAGGAAAAACTGTTTTTT | CASSLEEKLFF
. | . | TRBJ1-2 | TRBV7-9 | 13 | TGTGCCAGCAGCTTAGGAGGGAACTATGGCTACACCTTC | CASSLGGNYGYTF
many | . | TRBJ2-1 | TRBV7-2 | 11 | TGTGCCAGCAGCTTAGGTGATGAGCAGTTCTTC | CASSLGDEQFF
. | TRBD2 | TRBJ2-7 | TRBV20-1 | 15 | TGCAGTGCTCCTCCTGGACTAGCGGGATACTACGAGCAGTACTTC | CSAPPGLAGYYEQYF
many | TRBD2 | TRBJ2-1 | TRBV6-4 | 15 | TGTGCCAGCAGGCGGGCAGGGACTAGCGGCAATGAGCAGTTCTTC | CASRRAGTSGNEQFF
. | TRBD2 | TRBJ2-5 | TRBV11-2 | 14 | TGTGCCAGCAGCCCCTTCGGGGGGGGAGAGACCCAGTACTTC | CASSPFGGGETQYF
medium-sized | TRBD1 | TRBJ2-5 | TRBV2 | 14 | TGTGCCAGCAAGAATGGACAGGGCCAAGAGACCCAGTACTTC | CASKNGQGQETQYF
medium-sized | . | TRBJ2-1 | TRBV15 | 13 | TGTGCCACCAGTTTAGCGGAGTACAATGAGCAGTTCTTC | CATSLAEYNEQFF
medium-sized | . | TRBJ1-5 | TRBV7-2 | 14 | TGTGCCAGCAGCTTGGACGGCTACAATCAGCCCCAGCATTTT | CASSLDGYNQPQHF
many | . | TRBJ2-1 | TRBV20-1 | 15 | TGCAGTGCTAGTAATAGGGCGGACTCCTACAATGAGCAGTTCTTC | CSASNRADSYNEQFF
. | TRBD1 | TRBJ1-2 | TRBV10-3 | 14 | TGTGCCATCAGTGGTTGGGGACAGGGTGCCGGCTACACCTTC | CAISGWGQGAGYTF
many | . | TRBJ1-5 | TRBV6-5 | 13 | TGTGCCAGCAAGAGCCAGGGTAATCAGCCCCAGCATTTT | CASKSQGNQPQHF
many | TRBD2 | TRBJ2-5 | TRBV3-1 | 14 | TGTGCCAGCAGCCGGACTAGTTTCAGGGAGACCCAGTACTTC | CASSRTSFRETQYF
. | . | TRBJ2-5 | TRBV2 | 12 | TGTGCCACCCAACGGGAGTGGGAGACCCAGTACTTC | CATQREWETQYF
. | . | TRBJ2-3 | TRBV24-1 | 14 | TGTGCCACCAGTGATCAGGCGACCCCAGATACGCAGTATTTT | CATSDQATPDTQYF
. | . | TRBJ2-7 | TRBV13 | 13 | TGTGCCAGCAGCTTACGTCTAGCGTACGAGCAGTACTTC | CASSLRLAYEQYF
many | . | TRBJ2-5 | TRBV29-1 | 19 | TGCAGCGTTGTCGACCTTGACTCGGCCGACGTATCCTCAGGAGAGACCCAGTACTTC | CSVVDLDSADVSSGETQYF
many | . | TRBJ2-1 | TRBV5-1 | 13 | TGCGCCAGCAGGGACTACGAATACAATGAGCAGTTCTTC | CASRDYEYNEQFF
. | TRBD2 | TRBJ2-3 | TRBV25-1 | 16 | TGTGCCAGCAGTGAAGGTACTAGCGGGAGCACAGATACGCAGTATTTT | CASSEGTSGSTDTQYF
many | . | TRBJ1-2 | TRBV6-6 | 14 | TGTGCCAGCACACGGGACGGCTCTTCCTATGGCTACACCTTC | CASTRDGSSYGYTF
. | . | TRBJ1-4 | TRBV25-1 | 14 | TGTGCCAGCAGTGAGCCCCCGACGGGTGAAAAACTGTTTTTT | CASSEPPTGEKLFF
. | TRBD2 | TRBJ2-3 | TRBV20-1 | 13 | TGCAGTGCTGAGCGGGAATCCACAGATACGCAGTATTTT | CSAERESTDTQYF
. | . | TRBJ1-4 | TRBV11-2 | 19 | . | CASSLAGQLHSQLMKNCFF
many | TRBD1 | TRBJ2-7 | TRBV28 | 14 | TGTGCCAGCAGAGGACAGGGGGCCTCCTACGAGCAGTACTTC | CASRGQGASYEQYF
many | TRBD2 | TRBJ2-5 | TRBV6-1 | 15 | TGTGCCAGCAGTGTGCCGTGGACTAGTCAAGAGACCCAGTACTTC | CASSVPWTSQETQYF
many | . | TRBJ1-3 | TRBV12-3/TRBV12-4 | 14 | TGTGCCAGCAGTTTACCGCCCAGTGGAAACACCATATATTTT | CASSLPPSGNTIYF
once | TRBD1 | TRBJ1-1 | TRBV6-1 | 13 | TGTGCCAGCGGGACAGGAGATAGGACTGAAGCTTTCTTT | CASGTGDRTEAFF
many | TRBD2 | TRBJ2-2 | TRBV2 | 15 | TGTGCCAGCACCGCGGTCGGGGGGAATACCGGGGAGCTGTTTTTT | CASTAVGGNTGELFF
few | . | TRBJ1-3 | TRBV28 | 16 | TGTGCCAGCAGTCCAGTACAGGGTTCCTCTGGAAACACCATATATTTT | CASSPVQGSSGNTIYF
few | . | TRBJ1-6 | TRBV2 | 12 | TGTGCCAGCATGGTTGGGGGTTCACCCCTCCACTTT | CASMVGGSPLHF
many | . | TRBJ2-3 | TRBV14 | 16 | TGTGCCAGCAGCCCACGGGTAGGCCTAGCCACAGATACGCAGTATTTT | CASSPRVGLATDTQYF
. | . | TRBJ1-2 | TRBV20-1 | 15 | TGCACACCCGGGACCTCTGCAGGGGAAGTAAGGGGCTACACCTTC | CTPGTSAGEVRGYTF
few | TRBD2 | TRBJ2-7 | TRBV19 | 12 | TGTGCCATCTGCGGGGGGAGAGGCGAGCAGTACTTC | CAICGGRGEQYF
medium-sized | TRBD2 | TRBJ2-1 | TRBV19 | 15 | TGTGCCAGTAACCCTCTGGCGGGAGGGAACAATGAGCAGTTCTTC | CASNPLAGGNNEQFF
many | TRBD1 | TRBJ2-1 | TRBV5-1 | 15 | TGCGCCAGCAGCCCGGGACAGGGGATCTACAATGAGCAGTTCTTC | CASSPGQGIYNEQFF
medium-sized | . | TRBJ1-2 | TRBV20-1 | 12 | TGCAGTGCCCTACTACGGGGCTATGGCTACACCTTC | CSALLRGYGYTF
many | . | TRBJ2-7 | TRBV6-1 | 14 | TGTGCCAGCACGCCGACAGGAGGTTCCTACGAGCAGTACTTC | CASTPTGGSYEQYF
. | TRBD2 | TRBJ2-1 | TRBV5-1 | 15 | TGCGCCAGCAGCTCGAGGGGGACTAGCGGGAGGGAGCAGTTCTTC | CASSSRGTSGREQFF
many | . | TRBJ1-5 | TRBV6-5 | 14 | TGTGCCAGCAGTACCGGGGAAGTGGATCAGCCCCAGCATTTT | CASSTGEVDQPQHF
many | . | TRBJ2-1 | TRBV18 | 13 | TGTGCCAGCTCACCATCTCGGGGACATGAGCAGTTCTTC | CASSPSRGHEQFF
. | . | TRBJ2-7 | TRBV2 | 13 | TGTGCCAGTATCGAGGAGGGATCCTACGAGCAGTACTTC | CASIEEGSYEQYF
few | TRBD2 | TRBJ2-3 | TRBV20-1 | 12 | TGCAGTGCCCTAGGACTAGCGGATACGCAGTATTTT | CSALGLADTQYF
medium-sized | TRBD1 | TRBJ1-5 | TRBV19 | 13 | TGTGCCAGCGCGGACAGGCAGCATCAGCCCCAGCATTTT | CASADRQHQPQHF
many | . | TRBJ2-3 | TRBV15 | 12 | TGTGCCGCCAGCAGACCTAATCAGCCCCAGTATTTT | CAASRPNQPQYF
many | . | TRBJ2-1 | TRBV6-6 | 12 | TGTGCCAGCAGCAGGGAATTTGATGAGCAGTTCTTC | CASSREFDEQFF
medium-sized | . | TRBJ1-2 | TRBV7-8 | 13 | TGTGCCAGCAGCTTACAGGGCTCCTATGGCTACACCTTC | CASSLQGSYGYTF
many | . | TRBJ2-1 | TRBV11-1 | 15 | TGTGCCAGCAGCTTCCTTCCCCTCCAAAACGATGAGCAGTTCTTC | CASSFLPLQNDEQFF
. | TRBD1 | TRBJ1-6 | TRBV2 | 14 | TGTGCCAGCACCCCGACAGGGCTGAATTCACCCCTCCACTTT | CASTPTGLNSPLHF
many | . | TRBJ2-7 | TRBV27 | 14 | TGTGCCAGCAGTTTATATCTAGGTCTCTACGAGCAGTACTTC | CASSLYLGLYEQYF
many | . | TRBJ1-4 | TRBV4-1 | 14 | TGCGCCAGCAGCCAAGATTTAAGGGATGGGGAACTGTTTTTT | CASSQDLRDGELFF
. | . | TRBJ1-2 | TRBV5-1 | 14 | TGCGCCAGCAGCGCGGGACGGGCAGACTATGGCTACACCTTC | CASSAGRADYGYTF
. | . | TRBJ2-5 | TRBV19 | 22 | . | CASSMTGGPNEKLFFGSGTQYF
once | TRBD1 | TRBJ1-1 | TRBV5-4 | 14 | TGTGCCAGCAGCCTAAGACAGGGGGCCACTGAAGCTTTCTTT | CASSLRQGATEAFF
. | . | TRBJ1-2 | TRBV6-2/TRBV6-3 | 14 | TGTGCCAGCAGTGCGATGGGGGGAGGGGATGGCTACACCTTC | CASSAMGGGDGYTF
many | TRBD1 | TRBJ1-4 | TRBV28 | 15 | TGTGCCAGCAGTACGGCAGGGGGCCAGGGGGAAAAACTGTTTTTT | CASSTAGGQGEKLFF
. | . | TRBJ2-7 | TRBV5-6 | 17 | TGTGCCAGCAGCTTCGAAGTTTTGTTGGGGACTCCATACGAGCAGTGCTTC | CASSFEVLLGTPYEQCF
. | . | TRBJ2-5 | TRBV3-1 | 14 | TGTGCCGGCAGCCGGACTGGTTTCAGGGAGACCCAGTACTTC | CAGSRTGFRETQYF
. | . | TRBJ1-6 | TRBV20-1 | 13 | TGCAGTGCTGGAAGACAGGAGAATTCACCCCTCCACTTT | CSAGRQENSPLHF